Each of the 18 T cell receptor beta chains below was sequenced from the same sample in a study of T cell repertoires in cytomegalovirus infection. Their target antigens are unknown. MiXCR, applied by TCRdb to the reads, yields one record per CDR3 protein. The table has 140,000 to 150,000 distinct CDR3 sequences, over 30% seen once. The source was CD8+ T cells from cultured PBMCs, collected from culture after CMV antigen stimulation. The receptors come from a human donor in good health (CMV status not recorded). Some clones in this sample may be carry-over from other donors' samples.

This clonotype was observed a few times. The CDR3 DNA reads TGTGCCAGCAGCCATCGGGACACCTACTATGGCTACACCTTC. Translation gives CASSHRDTYYGYTF. The V gene is TRBV14, the J gene TRBJ1-2; weak D call: TRBD1 (6 bases). Germline V lookup: CDR1 SGHDN, CDR2 FVKESK. Trimming pared 3 bases from V and 3 bases from J, leaving 11 bases between. The CDR3 has 14 residues.

The genes are TRBV27 and TRBJ1-1; possible D gene TRBD1, 5 bases. The CDR3 is 13 amino acids. The germline V gene encodes CDR1 MNHEY and CDR2 SMNVEV (reference sequence). V lost 2 bases, J lost 4 bases, and 8 bases lay in between. The CDR3 spells CASSLGTGTEAFF. CDR3 coding DNA: TGTGCCAGCAGTTTAGGAACAGGCACTGAAGCTTTCTTT.

This clonotype was detected a few times. The rearrangement joins TRBV12-3 or TRBV12-4 to TRBJ2-3; tentatively, D is TRBD1 (6 bases). CDR3 size: 12 residues. Trimming pared 6 bases from V and 9 bases from J, leaving 13 bases between. The CDR3 DNA reads TGTGCCAGCAGGGGGGCCGACCTGACGCAGTATTTT. It encodes CASRGADLTQYF.

This clonotype was seen at least ten times. V is TRBV27 and J is TRBJ2-7; D possibly corresponds to TRBD2 (7 bases). The germline V and J ends were trimmed by 5 bases and 5 bases, with 16 bases remaining between them. Looked up from germline, CDR1 is MNHEY and CDR2 is SMNVEV (reference sequence). The CDR3 contains 14 residues. For the CDR3, the DNA is TGTGCCAGCAGTGGGGGGGGCCGCGTCCACGAGCAGTACTTC. The encoded protein is CASSGGGRVHEQYF.

This clonotype turned up a few times. This chain uses TRBV6-5 with TRBJ2-5; tentatively, D is TRBD1 (5 bases). Trimming took 1 base from V and 9 from J, leaving 12 bases between them. This CDR3 is built from 13 residues. Germline assignment: CDR1 MNHEY and CDR2 SVGAGI. Here the CDR3 reads CASSYFSPGPQYF. The DNA of the CDR3 is TGTGCCAGCAGTTACTTCTCCCCAGGGCCCCAGTACTTC.

A few counts support this clonotype. This chain joins TRBV7-3 and TRBJ2-1; the match to TRBD2 covers 7 bases. Trimming at V came to 5 bases and at J to 6 bases, leaving 10 bases not matched to a gene. The CDR3 totals 15 residues. Germline-derived CDR1 and CDR2 are SGHTA and FQGTGA. The CDR3 coding sequence is TGTGCCAGCAGCCCAGGCGGGGGTACTCCCAATGAGCAGTTCTTC. Amino acid sequence: CASSPGGGTPNEQFF.

The V and J genes are TRBV4-2 and TRBJ2-1; 9 positions agree with TRBD2. J lost 7 bases, V lost 1 base, and 5 bases had no gene match. In germline, CDR1 is LGHNA, CDR2 YNFKEQ. CDR3 length: 15 amino acids. In nucleotides, the CDR3 is TGTGCCAGCAGCCAAGGCGGGGGGGCGTTGAATGAGCAGTTCTTC. This translates into CASSQGGGALNEQFF.

The table lists this clonotype with many counts. The chain uses TRBV2 and TRBJ2-4; 8 nucleotides line up with TRBD2. The CDR3 consists of 15 residues. The germline gives CDR1 SNHLY, CDR2 FYNNEI. The junction had 0 bases not matched to a gene; V was cut back by 2 bases and J by 0 bases. The CDR3 spells CASSESGGAKNIQYF. The CDR3 DNA is TGTGCCAGCAGTGAAAGCGGGGGAGCCAAAAACATTCAGTACTTC.

This clonotype was seen a few times. This rearrangement joins TRBV19 to TRBJ1-5, with D hard to call. The CDR3 length is 12 residues. V lost 6 bases and J 6 bases, leaving 9 bases between the germline ends. Germline CDR1 reads LNHDA; CDR2 reads SQIVND (reference sequence). This CDR3 is CASSWVGQPQHF. The CDR3 region has the DNA TGTGCCAGTAGCTGGGTCGGTCAGCCCCAGCATTTT.

This clonotype showed up just a few times. The gene calls are TRBV6-1 and TRBJ2-2; 8 bases match TRBD1. Germline CDR1 reads MNHNS; CDR2 reads SASEGT. Germline trimming cut 0 bases from V and 7 bases from J; bases unmatched to any gene: 1. CDR3 length equals 14 residues. This CDR3 reads CASSEAGQVGELFF. CDR3 in DNA: TGTGCCAGCAGTGAAGCGGGACAGGTCGGGGAGCTGTTTTTT.

This clonotype has more than one count but fewer than ten. V gene TRBV13 combines with J gene TRBJ2-1, with 13 bases identical to TRBD2. Germline values: CDR1 PRHDT, CDR2 FYEKMQ (reference sequence). Trimming cost V 5 bases and J 8 bases; bases outside gene matches: 6. This CDR3 has 15 residues. Here the CDR3 reads CASSRTSGGEDEQFF. The CDR3 coding sequence is TGTGCCAGCAGCCGGACTAGCGGGGGTGAGGATGAGCAGTTCTTC.

The table lists this clonotype with many counts. J is TRBJ1-5 and V is TRBV7-8; D is undetermined. The CDR3 loop spans 15 amino acids. Deletions cut 5 bases from V and 0 bases from J, with 11 bases between. Looked up from germline, CDR1 is SGHVS and CDR2 is FQNEAQ. CDR3: CASSPGIGSNQPQHF. The DNA for the CDR3 is TGTGCCAGCAGCCCGGGGATAGGTAGCAATCAGCCCCAGCATTTT.

The chain recombines TRBV7-9 with TRBJ2-3; no reliable D call. Trimming left V 6 bases short and J 1 base short, with 14 bases between. This CDR3 contains 15 residues. The V gene's germline CDR1 is SEHNR and CDR2 FQNEAQ (reference sequence). The CDR3 DNA follows: TGTGCCAGCAGTGCCCGCGGCGAACGCACAGATACGCAGTATTTT. This translates into CASSARGERTDTQYF.

This clonotype is medium-sized. The V call is TRBV6-1, the J call TRBJ2-7, with D perhaps given as TRBD1 or TRBD2 (5 bases each). The germline V gene encodes CDR1 MNHNS and CDR2 SASEGT. The CDR3 covers 16 residues. Trimming left V 6 bases short and J 0 bases short, with 18 bases between. The CDR3 nucleotides read TGTGCCAGCAGATCCTCCTTTGGGACGGACTCCTACGAGCAGTACTTC. Protein sequence: CASRSSFGTDSYEQYF.

A few counts support this clonotype. This chain uses TRBV27 with TRBJ1-2; 9 bases fit TRBD1. Losses at the gene ends were 4 bases for V and 8 bases for J; bases not matched to a gene: 11. The CDR3 sequence is 15 residues long. The germline gives CDR1 MNHEY, CDR2 SMNVEV (reference sequence). CDR3 amino acids: CASSSPTGGIEGYTF. The DNA for the CDR3 is TGTGCCAGCAGTTCCCCGACAGGGGGTATAGAGGGCTACACCTTC.

The genes are TRBV12-3 or TRBV12-4 and TRBJ1-5; D unresolved. The V end lost 6 bases, the J end lost 1 base, and 10 bases lay between the germline ends. This CDR3 has 14 residues. CDR3 DNA: TGTGCCAGCAGCCGGGGTGGGAGCAATCAGCCCCAGCATTTT. Translated: CASSRGGSNQPQHF.

Written as DNA, the CDR3 is TGCGCCAGCAGCCAAGAAAGGGACAGACATAATTCACCCCTCCACTTT. This codes for CASSQERDRHNSPLHF. The rearrangement joins TRBV4-1 to TRBJ1-6; 7 bases map to TRBD1. The CDR3 spans 16 residues. From germline, CDR1 is MGHRA and CDR2 YSYEKL. Trimming cost V 0 bases and J 5 bases; bases outside gene matches: 4.

V gene TRBV11-1 combines with J gene TRBJ2-3; D ambiguous. The CDR3 length is 15 residues. Germline CDR1 reads SGHAT; CDR2 reads FQDESV (reference sequence). V lost 1 base and J 6 bases, leaving 14 bases between the germline ends. CDR3 DNA sequence: TGTGCCAGCAGCTTAGTGGGCGGAGAGACCGATACGCAGTATTTT. It translates to CASSLVGGETDTQYF.